This TCR beta chain comes out of a study of HIV-infected patients and healthy controls. Notes on the study in general: Diversity differences between study cohorts were not due to their slight age and sex differences. MAIT alpha-chain CDR3s were frequent in healthy controls, depleted in HIV+.

The V end was cut by 6 bases, the J end by 6 bases, with 15 bases between. This CDR3 spans 13 amino acids. From germline, CDR1 is MDHEN and CDR2 SYDVKM. All unsorted peripheral T cells were captured because whole blood was used without fractionation. This clonotype was picked up many times. Its antigen is still unknown. cDNA was made from approximately 0.55 ug RNA using alpha and beta constant primers. Separate chain-specific third strand synthesis with multiplexing indices produced the alpha and beta libraries. The cDNA received a 5' RACE adapter containing a random hexamer plus an SP2 sequencing primer site. Using its own MiXCR run on the 5' RACE reads, TCRdb lists one record per CDR3 protein. The table lists 15,000 to 20,000 distinct CDR3 sequences, almost 9% of them singletons.

The gene calls are TRBV28 and TRBJ2-7, with a weak D call TRBD2 (6 bases). This clonotype was sampled from an adult in good health. Sequenced material: blood. In nucleotides, the CDR3 is TGTGCCAGCAGCGTGAGGCTGGGGGGCGAGCAGTACTTC. This sequence encodes CASSVRLGGEQYF.